The present T cell receptor beta chain was sequenced within a study of T-cell reconstitution after alpha-beta-depleted transplantation in children. Points from the study as a whole: The origin of high day-60 TCRbeta diversity in some patients lay in surviving recipient T cells and thymic progenitors. As was reported, about two months after transplant, alpha-beta T cells came from several hundred expanded graft clones. Counts and diversity of T cells one year after transplant came mostly from newly produced T cells.

The germline V gene encodes CDR1 SQVTM and CDR2 ANQGSEA. This CDR3 contains 12 residues. Trimming took off 5 bases at V and 0 bases at J, with 8 bases between the two ends. During its preparation, the TCRbeta library received unique molecular identifiers. One entry per CDR3 protein results from TCRdb running MiXCR on the PCR reads. The table lists 150,000 to 250,000 distinct CDR3 sequences, roughly 6% of them singletons, with roughly 4.8% in the top ten. This clonotype showed up many times. Its antigen is unidentified. This TCR came from a girl under three years old with combined immunodeficiency, due to receive a stem cell transplant. V is TRBV29-1 and J is TRBJ2-7; no clear D. This specimen consisted of PBMCs, obtained before TCRalphabeta/CD19-depleted stem cell transplant. Written as DNA, the CDR3 is TGCAGCGTTTACATCACCTCCTACGAGCAGTACTTC. Translated, it gives CSVYITSYEQYF.